These 2 T cell receptor beta chains originate from one sample sequenced in a study of CD8 T cells in Susac syndrome. Random hexamers primed reverse transcription of about 0.5 to 1 ug RNA. TCRdb re-called the immunoSEQ multiplex PCR reads with MiXCR, one entry per CDR3 protein. This sample has some 220,000 distinct CDR3 sequences, with approximately 95% found just once. Sequences were obtained from CD4+ T cells from PBMCs. These receptors came from a human donor with multiple sclerosis.

V gene TRBV18 combines with J gene TRBJ1-1, with D unresolved. Per germline, CDR1 KGHSH and CDR2 LQKENI. The CDR3 is 13 amino acids. Trimming took off 6 bases at V and 5 bases at J, with 13 bases between the two ends. The CDR3 spells CASSPTGGTEAFF. CDR3 bases: TGTGCCAGCTCTCCAACGGGAGGGACTGAAGCTTTCTTT.

CDR3 bases: TGTGCCAGCAGCTCCGGAGCGGGAGGGCCCACAGATACGCAGTATTTT. This gives the protein CASSSGAGGPTDTQYF. The V call is TRBV7-9, the J call TRBJ2-3; 10 bases agree with TRBD2. Germline CDR1 reads SEHNR; CDR2 reads FQNEAQ (reference sequence). The CDR3 loop spans 16 amino acids. Trimming cost V 4 bases and J 2 bases; bases outside gene matches: 6.